What follows is one TCR beta chain and its context. The data originate from a study of blood T cell repertoires in COVID-19. The wider study: The study drew acute and convalescent COVID-19 samples from the United States, Italy and Spain. In each case, the material was cDNA or gDNA derived from T cells, B-cell-depleted T cells, or PBMCs.

Trimming took 0 bases from V and 8 from J, leaving 19 bases between them. In germline, CDR1 is SGHVS, CDR2 FQNEAQ. The CDR3 has 16 residues. Per the original data handling: Reference gene primer amplification gave nucleated cell count estimates. Sequenced by immunoSEQ multiplex PCR; TCRdb stores in-frame clones only, minus some. That table supplies the V and J calls and clone size; D and trimming were determined from the DNA. The table includes 88,000 or so clones, over 80% detected once. The sample consisted of peripheral blood. The source is a human donor in a cohort sampled during active COVID-19. The chain couples TRBV7-8 to TRBJ1-2; D is ambiguous. This chain's CDR3 is CASSLARRPSPRGYTF. The CDR3 coding sequence is TGTGCCAGCAGCTTAGCGCGGAGGCCCTCTCCTAGAGGCTACACCTTC.